This entry lists 20 T cell receptor beta chains sequenced from one sample in a study of blood T cell repertoires in COVID-19. TCRdb's table, derived via immunoSEQ multiplex PCR, lists solely in-frame clones and lacks some. Among roughly 60,000 clones listed, 80% to 85% were seen once. Sequencing input: peripheral blood. All receptors come from an elderly man with COVID-19, enrolled during active disease.

This clone was seen just once. This chain connects TRBV19 to TRBJ1-1; TRBD1 matches at 8 bases. The CDR3 has 18 amino acids. V dropped 3 bases and J dropped 5; count of bases not matched to a gene: 17. CDR1 is LNHDA, CDR2 SQIVND, per germline (reference sequence). CDR3 DNA: TGTGCCAGTAGTATGGGGTTGTGGCAGGGGGCGCTCCGGACTGAAGCTTTCTTT. Translated: CASSMGLWQGALRTEAFF. The complete variable domain, with remaining parts taken from reference TRBV19 and TRBJ1-1, reads DGGITQSPKYLFRKEGQNVTLSCEQNLNHDAMYWYRQDPGQGLRLIYYSQIVNDFQKGDIAEGYSVSREKKESFPLTVTSAQKNPTAFYLCASSMGLWQGALRTEAFFGQGTRLTVV.

The chain recombines TRBV21-1 with TRBJ2-7; the table's TRBD2 call for D was not verified on the DNA. TRBV21-1 corresponds to a pseudogene. The length of the CDR3 is 15 residues. The CDR3 sequence is CASSTALESSYEQYV. As DNA, the CDR3 is TGTGCCAGCAGCACGGCCCTAGAGAGCTCCTACGAGCAGTACGTC.

The chain joins TRBV9 to TRBJ2-7; tentatively, D is TRBD1 (6 bases). V gave up 0 bases and J gave up 0 bases, with 10 bases separating them. Germline V gene lookup returns CDR1 SGDLS and CDR2 YYNGEE. The CDR3 covers 15 residues. CDR3 sequence (DNA): TGTGCCAGCAGCGTAGGGACAGTCAGCTCCTACGAGCAGTACGTC. Amino acids: CASSVGTVSSYEQYV.

This sequence joins TRBV5-4 and TRBJ2-5; 7 bases match TRBD2. The length of the CDR3 is 15 residues. Germline values: CDR1 SGHNT, CDR2 YYREEE (reference sequence). Trimming removed 0 bases from V and 9 bases from J; junction bases left unmatched: 11. The CDR3 DNA sequence: TGTGCCAGCAGCTTGGCCGGGACTAACAGGTTGGCCCAGTACTTC. Protein: CASSLAGTNRLAQYF.

The gene calls are TRBV6-6 and TRBJ1-1, with 8 bases that match TRBD1. Germline CDR1 and CDR2: MNHNY and SVGAGI (reference sequence). The CDR3 sequence is 15 residues long. The trim removed 6 bases at V and 1 base at J, leaving 7 bases unmatched. This chain's CDR3 is CASSETGAENTEAFF. The CDR3 bases are TGTGCCAGCAGCGAGACAGGGGCGGAGAACACTGAAGCTTTCTTT.

The rearrangement joins TRBV11-2 to TRBJ2-5, with D unclear. The V end lost 1 base, the J end lost 5 bases, and 5 bases lay between the germline ends. Germline assignment: CDR1 SGHAT and CDR2 FQNNGV. The CDR3 has 12 residues. In DNA form, the CDR3 reads TGTGCCAGCAGCTTAGTTGAGGAGACCCAGTACTTC. Translation gives CASSLVEETQYF.

The J gene is TRBJ1-4, the V gene TRBV6-5; no firm D call. In germline, CDR1 is MNHEY, CDR2 SVGAGI. V was pared by 10 bases and J by 6 bases, with 6 bases between. The CDR3 spans 10 residues. The CDR3, as DNA: TGTGCCACGTCGGATGAAAAACTGTTTTTT. Translating it yields CATSDEKLFF.

J is TRBJ1-5 and V is TRBV24-1; possible D gene TRBD1, 5 bases. The CDR3 is 17 amino acids. The V gene's germline CDR1 is KGHDR and CDR2 SFDVKD. Trimming shortened V by 9 bases and J by 0 bases, and 20 bases separated the two germline ends. CDR3 amino acids: CATGPRGGDGSNQPQHF. The CDR3 DNA is TGTGCCACCGGGCCGAGAGGCGGGGACGGTAGCAATCAGCCCCAGCATTTT.

This chain links TRBV3-1 (or the pseudogene TRBV3-2) with TRBJ2-2; D is ambiguous. V dropped 1 base and J dropped 2 bases, with 8 bases sitting between them. Germline lookup yields CDR1 LGHDT and CDR2 YNNKEL (reference sequence). CDR3 length: 15 amino acids. CDR3 sequence reads: CASSQASVNTGELFF. The DNA for the CDR3 is TGTGCCAGCAGCCAAGCCAGCGTAAACACCGGGGAGCTGTTTTTT.

This chain connects TRBV5-6 to TRBJ1-3, with D unclear. Germline V lookup: CDR1 SGHDT, CDR2 YYEEEE. This CDR3 is built from 15 residues. V lost 8 bases, J lost 0 bases, and 15 bases lay in between. In DNA, the CDR3 is TGTGCCAGTACCCGTGTTAGGAGCTCTGGAAACACCATATATTTT. This codes for CASTRVRSSGNTIYF.

CDR3 DNA sequence: TGTGCCAGCAGCTTGGGGGACAGGGTTGAGATTGGCTACACCTTC. Its protein is CASSLGDRVEIGYTF. The chain links TRBV7-2 to TRBJ1-2; 9 nucleotides line up with TRBD1. Germline CDR1 and CDR2: SGHTA and FQGNSA. With V trimmed by 3 bases and J by 7 bases, 9 bases remained unmatched. The CDR3 has 15 residues. Variable domain in full (rest from reference TRBV7-2 and TRBJ1-2): GAGVSQSPSNKVTEKGKDVELRCDPISGHTALYWYRQSLGQGLEFLIYFQGNSAPDKSGLPSDRFSAERTGGSVSTLTIQRTQQEDSAVYLCASSLGDRVEIGYTFGSGTRLTVV.

V is TRBV6-2 or TRBV6-3 and J is TRBJ1-1; 10 bases agree with TRBD1. Germline CDR1 reads MNHEY; CDR2 reads SVGEGT. The CDR3 runs 15 residues. V dropped 5 bases and J dropped 10; count of bases not matched to a gene: 13. The CDR3 region has the DNA TGTGCCAGCAGTGATCCGGGACAGGGGCATGTCGGAGCTTTCTTT. This sequence encodes CASSDPGQGHVGAFF.

The rearrangement links TRBV30 to TRBJ2-2; 7 nucleotides line up with TRBD2. Germline V gives CDR1 GTSNPN, CDR2 SVGIG (reference sequence). The V and J ends lost 4 bases and 6 bases, in that order; junction bases with no gene match: 8. This CDR3 spans 14 amino acids. For the CDR3, the DNA is TGTGCCTGGATTGGACTAGGGGTACCCGGGGAGCTGTTTTTT. Translated, it gives CAWIGLGVPGELFF.

The chain is built from TRBV30 and TRBJ1-2; unclear D gene. The germline gives CDR1 GTSNPN, CDR2 SVGIG (reference sequence). Trimming took 4 bases from V and 6 from J, leaving 12 bases between them. The CDR3 has 12 residues. This CDR3 reads CAWTAGSDGYTF. The CDR3 DNA follows: TGTGCCTGGACAGCGGGGTCCGATGGCTACACCTTC.

V usage is TRBV5-1 and J usage is TRBJ2-1; the match to TRBD1 covers 8 bases. The CDR3 has 14 amino acids. Germline values: CDR1 SGHRS, CDR2 YFSETQ. V dropped 0 bases and J dropped 4; count of bases not matched to a gene: 0. The CDR3 here is CASSLGTGYNEQFF. CDR3 in DNA: TGCGCCAGCAGCTTGGGGACAGGGTACAATGAGCAGTTCTTC.

The J gene is TRBJ2-5, the V gene TRBV2, with D possibly matching TRBD1 (6 bases). V was shortened by 3 bases and J by 5 bases, with 19 bases between the two germline ends. Germline CDR1 reads SNHLY; CDR2 reads FYNNEI. The CDR3 spans 16 residues. The CDR3 is CASSELGARQLETQYF. For the CDR3, the DNA is TGTGCCAGCAGTGAGTTGGGGGCCCGGCAGCTGGAGACCCAGTACTTC.

This chain uses TRBV7-9 with TRBJ1-3, with D possibly TRBD1 on 6 matching bases. Trimming pared 5 bases from V and 0 bases from J, leaving 23 bases between. CDR3 size: 19 residues. Germline CDR1 SEHNR, CDR2 FQNEAQ (reference sequence). In DNA, the CDR3 is TGTGCCAGCAGCCCGGACAGCCAGTCACAGACTTTCTCTGGAAACACCATATATTTT. This codes for CASSPDSQSQTFSGNTIYF. Complete variable domain (other parts from reference TRBV7-9 and TRBJ1-3): DTGVSQNPRHKITKRGQNVTFRCDPISEHNRLYWYRQTLGQGPEFLTYFQNEAQLEKSRLLSDRFSAERPKGSFSTLEIQRTEQGDSAMYLCASSPDSQSQTFSGNTIYFGEGSWLTVV.

This clone was observed once. The chain couples TRBV24-1 to TRBJ2-2, with TRBD2 identical over 10 bases. Losses at the gene ends were 5 bases for V and 8 bases for J; bases not matched to a gene: 7. Per germline, CDR1 KGHDR and CDR2 SFDVKD. The CDR3 extends over 15 amino acids. In DNA, the CDR3 is TGTGCCACCAGTGGCCTAGCGGGAGTCACTGGGGAGCTGTTTTTT. It codes for CATSGLAGVTGELFF.

J is TRBJ2-5 and V is TRBV18; 8 bases line up with TRBD2. This CDR3 region has 13 residues. Germline V lookup: CDR1 KGHSH, CDR2 LQKENI. Germline trimming cut 7 bases from V and 7 bases from J; bases unmatched to any gene: 8. The CDR3 nucleotides read TGTGCCAGCTTCTCTGGACTAGCCGGGACCCAGTACTTC. As protein: CASFSGLAGTQYF.

This clone was counted only a few times. This rearrangement joins TRBV28 to TRBJ1-1, with no clear D. V was clipped by 5 bases and J by 1 base, with 14 bases between them. Germline CDR1 is MDHEN and CDR2 is SYDVKM. This CDR3 has 15 residues. This CDR3 is CASSPRGGKNTEAFF. CDR3 bases: TGTGCCAGCAGTCCCCGTGGAGGGAAGAACACTGAAGCTTTCTTT.